Listed here is a single T cell receptor beta chain. The antigen is not known. TCRdb recomputed calls from the RT-PCR reads with MiXCR, one row per CDR3 protein. Of 800,000 or so distinct CDR3 sequences in the sample, 20% to 25% are singletons; the top ten hold 10%. These data belong to a study of response to subunit inactivated influenza vaccine. The CDR3 sequence is 14 residues long. V was pared by 0 bases and J by 13 bases, with 5 bases of the junction left unmatched. Germline CDR1 is SGHTA and CDR2 is FQGNSA. General study results and limits: Few new T cells, the authors suggested, are recruited by each seasonal influenza vaccination.

The material was PBMCs from blood, obtained roughly 5 days after vaccination. The sequence came from a man aged 50-60 years who received an inactivated influenza vaccine. The chain links TRBV7-2 to TRBJ1-6; 8 bases agree with TRBD1. CDR3: CASSLALGTGPLHF. The CDR3 coding sequence is TGTGCCAGCAGCTTAGCGCTGGGGACAGGTCCCCTCCACTTT.